The clone carrying this TCR beta chain was seen only once. Its antigen is unknown. Unique molecular identifier tags were affixed to discrete cDNA molecules. TCRdb fed the 5' RACE reads into MiXCR, producing one record per CDR3 protein. The sample has about 66,000 distinct CDR3 sequences, 8% to 9.5% seen once; the top ten hold 3.2%. The source of the sample is a study of early T cells in non-severe SARS-CoV-2 infection. Study in general: Investigators sequenced bulk RNA drawn from unsorted whole blood, and chains remained unpaired. General observations from the study: The matching step, a VDJdb search, favored anti-spike CD8 responses and missed private and CD4 specificities.

The V gene end was trimmed by 5 bases and the J gene end by 2 bases; junction bases not matched to a gene: 9. This CDR3 contains 14 residues. Germline V gene lookup returns CDR1 GTSNPN and CDR2 SVGIG (reference sequence). The receptor was isolated from an adult who was a healthcare worker with PCR-confirmed SARS-CoV-2 infection or an uninfected control (not recorded which). Material: whole blood. This chain connects TRBV30 to TRBJ2-7; 7 bases match TRBD2. CDR3 sequence: CAWGKGGGTYEQYF. DNA for the CDR3: TGTGCCTGGGGCAAGGGCGGGGGAACCTACGAGCAGTACTTC.